Below, one T cell receptor beta chain is given with its context. This specimen belongs to a study of T cell changes during pregnancy in multiple sclerosis. Germline assignment: CDR1 LNHNV and CDR2 YYDKDF (reference sequence). CDR3 length: 14 amino acids. Trimming left V 0 bases short and J 10 bases short, with 13 bases between. Libraries were prepared by immunoSEQ multiplex PCR; TCRdb keeps only in-frame clonotypes and omits some of them. This table holds 55,000 to 70,000 clones, 90% to 95% found once. J is TRBJ1-5 and V is TRBV15, with a possible D match to TRBD1 (6 bases). This TCR was recovered from a female donor in good health, enrolled as a control in a pregnancy study. Sequencing was performed on peripheral blood, taken in the second trimester of pregnancy. The CDR3 is CATSRDRGTDPQHF. In DNA form, the CDR3 reads TGTGCCACCAGCAGAGATAGGGGGACGGACCCCCAGCATTTT.